Listed below are T cell receptor beta chains from one sample, sequenced in a study of cytotoxic CD8 clonotypes in ibrutinib-treated CLL. Clones were sequenced by immunoSEQ multiplex PCR, and TCRdb holds only the in-frame ones, with some missing. Of approximately 100,000 clones detected, around 73% appear once; the ten largest clones hold less than 35%. The source material was PBMCs, sampled after 12 months of ibrutinib treatment. The origin of the receptors is a human donor with chronic lymphocytic leukemia. The conserved cysteine and the conserved F or W are not part of the CDR3 here.

V	J	CDR3
TRBV20-1	TRBJ2-1	SARNNEQF
TRBV5-6	TRBJ2-6	ASSPDSISGANVLT
TRBV7-2	TRBJ2-1	ASSLGAGVINEQF
TRBV6-1	TRBJ2-5	ASAIRETQY
TRBV5-4	TRBJ1-1	ASSLAGALNTEAF
TRBV25-1	TRBJ1-1	ASTIRGGTEAF
TRBV6-1	TRBJ1-2	ASSDLFYGYT
TRBV9	TRBJ2-1	ASSPGVAGVGEQF
TRBV7-8	TRBJ1-6	ASSLGGQGNSPLH
TRBV7-8	TRBJ1-6	ASSSTSDRVSSPLH
TRBV7-9	TRBJ2-2	ASSLDGGMNTGELF
TRBV7-2	TRBJ1-4	ASKDGVHGGKLF
TRBV10-1	TRBJ2-2	ASRPQGPGELF
TRBV5-1	TRBJ2-4	ASSLAVGPQAKNIQY
TRBV4-1	TRBJ1-2	ASSQDVSPKIDYGYT
TRBV18	TRBJ2-1	ASSPLAGGDNEQF
TRBV7-2	TRBJ2-3	ASSFKEGLAGGHGDTQY
TRBV5-1	TRBJ1-2	ASSYQAGEVYGYT
TRBV29-1	TRBJ2-7	SAYQDRGEQY
TRBV5-1	TRBJ2-3	ASSLGLAEPTDTQY
TRBV7-2	TRBJ2-7	ASSPQGKGYEQY
TRBV19	TRBJ2-6	ASSIGPSSGANVLT
TRBV25-1	TRBJ1-5	ASSLGNQPQH
TRBV7-6	TRBJ2-7	ASSPGDTYEQY
TRBV14	TRBJ2-3	ASSSRKEGIDTQY
TRBV27	TRBJ1-2	ASSFAGNSYGYT
TRBV6-1	TRBJ1-6	ASITVGGSPLH
TRBV7-2	TRBJ2-2	ASRGTSNTGELF
TRBV6-1	TRBJ2-7	ASSRPGQDYEQY
TRBV7-2	TRBJ2-2	ASSFVGELF
TRBV7-9	TRBJ1-5	ASSATGNQPQH
TRBV18	TRBJ1-1	ASSPQHPKNTEAF
TRBV6-1	TRBJ1-2	ASMAGTAYGYT
TRBV12-5	TRBJ1-1	ASGSKMNTEAF
TRBV5-1	TRBJ2-3	ASSLGALGSTDTQY
TRBV9	TRBJ1-4	ASSIGQGGNEKLF
TRBV19	TRBJ2-5	ASSPERGETQY
TRBV7-3	TRBJ2-3	ASSFGGRRGTDTQY
TRBV9	TRBJ1-1	ATSPGNTEAF
TRBV5-4	TRBJ2-2	ASSLSPDTGELF
TRBV7-2	TRBJ2-7	ASSLDPTGGASEQY
TRBV5-4	TRBJ1-2	ASSLRQGGYGYT
TRBV28	TRBJ1-4	ASSLPRQGGEKLF
TRBV7-8	TRBJ2-7	ASSKRDGGYEQY
TRBV6-6	TRBJ1-6	ASRVGQGNNSPLH
TRBV7-8	TRBJ1-2	ASSPDRVSYGYT
TRBV18	TRBJ2-1	ASSLGQGYEQF